The next 2 T cell receptor beta chains were all read from a single sample in a study of cytomegalovirus exposure and HLA in healthy donors. PCR used 60 Vbeta primers and 13 Jbeta primers. Clones were read by immunoSEQ multiplex PCR, and TCRdb kept only the in-frame ones, dropping some. The sample consists of approximately 80,000 clones, 74% of them appearing once. What was sequenced was PBMCs. These receptors came from a man between 25 and 39 years old in good health and CMV-seropositive.

The CDR3 reads CSVLTLAGANTGELFF. In nucleotides, the CDR3 is TGCAGCGTCCTCACATTAGCGGGAGCGAACACCGGGGAGCTGTTTTTT. The chain carries TRBV29-1 and TRBJ2-2; 9 bases fit TRBD2. This CDR3 has 16 residues. Looked up from germline, CDR1 is SQVTM and CDR2 is ANQGSEA. V dropped 6 bases and J dropped 0; count of bases not matched to a gene: 8.

This chain connects TRBV14 to TRBJ2-5; TRBD2 matches 9 bases. The CDR3 is 15 residues long. Germline values: CDR1 SGHDN, CDR2 FVKESK. V lost 4 bases to trimming and J lost 2 bases; unmatched junction nucleotides: 5. The chain's CDR3 is CASSRYSGGQETQYF. The CDR3 coding sequence is TGTGCCAGCAGCCGGTATAGCGGGGGTCAAGAGACCCAGTACTTC. Full variable domain (missing parts from reference TRBV14 and TRBJ2-5): EAGVTQFPSHSVIEKGQTVTLRCDPISGHDNLYWYRRVMGKEIKFLLHFVKESKQDESGMPNNRFLAERTGGTYSTLKVQPAELEDSGVYFCASSRYSGGQETQYFGPGTRLLVL.